Here is one TCR beta chain with its context. The sample holds many counts of this clonotype. What antigen it recognizes has not been identified. Base qualities are missing; no much larger clone stands one base away. Amplification of TCR beta CDR3 regions was carried out from RNA transcripts. The first round of RT-PCR for the TCR CDR3 was performed with the HTBI primer set and the Qiagen OneStep RT-PCR kit. Libraries were constructed in a second round of multiplex PCR, after which size selection and purification were performed. Sequencing of the libraries was done on an Illumina HiSeq2000 using paired-end 100 bp reads. The paper's data handling went like this. SOAPnuke was used to process the raw data, removing reads that contained adapters or uncalled bases, had a mean Phred below 15, or lacked an exact match to the constant primer or identifier. High-quality paired reads were merged using COPE v1.2.5, and each unique nucleotide sequence was defined as a clonotype. MiTCR v1.1 was used to align clonotypes to the IMGT TRBV, TRBD and TRBJ reference segments. Only V-J combinations with frequency above 0.0001, covering about 99% of repertoires, were analysed. A TCS score was defined as the ratio of F50 (clonal expansion) to E x V (chaos), with BLOSUM62-based TCRdist applied between CDR3 peptides within each V-J. Welch's t-statistics and random forest reduced approximately 520 V-J features to fewer than 15, which were used in a naive Bayes classifier (R e1071). TCRdb ran its own pipeline on the public reads, namely fastp trimming at Q25 and MiXCR clone calling, and kept in-frame beta chains. Merged by CDR3 protein, the rows form single entries marked with the most common genes and DNA. These V and J calls rely on TCRdb rather than the paper's analysis. The sample records about 530,000 distinct CDR3 sequences, roughly 18% of which are singletons. The top ten hold roughly a sixth of the sample.

These data are taken from a study of T cells in Graves' hyperthyroidism and ophthalmopathy (dated by TCRdb to about 2019). With respect to the entire study: Peripheral blood samples were taken at initial diagnosis, before any treatment was given. Prospective prediction of ophthalmopathy was tested in an independent validation cohort consisting of roughly 20 hyperthyroidism patients and about 17 patients who later progressed to ophthalmopathy. The 100 or so discovery patients were divided at random into training and test sets in a 7:3 ratio. TCR Vbeta CDR3 sequencing of approximately 140 peripheral blood samples (over 40 ophthalmopathy, about 74 hyperthyroidism and roughly 17 progressor patients) is reported in the paper. In about 6 Graves' hyperthyroidism patients, the study also compared T-cell repertoires from thyroid tissue with T-cell repertoires from blood. A discovery cohort of about a hundred patients, 43 with Graves' ophthalmopathy and more than 55 with stable Graves' hyperthyroidism, was used to find distinguishing TCR V-J signatures. After blood sampling, hyperthyroidism patients were treated with methimazole at a starting dose of 30 mg daily, and ophthalmopathy patients were treated with high-dose intravenous methylprednisolone. The research as a whole found: In validation, the model predicted progression to ophthalmopathy with just under 71% sensitivity and less than 75% specificity, a median of about six months before onset. No statistical method was used to fix the sample size in advance, and group allocation was not hidden from the investigators. Blood samples also contained most of the expanded thyroid clonotypes (frequency above 0.001), which suggests that blood repertoires may reflect thyroid immune responses. In cross-validation, a model built on a 13 V-J signature told ophthalmopathy apart from stable hyperthyroidism with under 90% sensitivity and 81% to 82% specificity, and in testing the same model reached 80%/75%.

V lost 6 bases and J lost 4 bases, and the count of bases not matched to a germline gene is 14. The cysteine opens and the phenylalanine closes a CDR3 of 16 amino acids. Just CDR3 DNA is preserved here, 48 bases in frame from base 1. Ophthalmopathy patients had moderately to severely active disease, with a Clinical Activity Score of 3 or more, a NOSPECS grade of 4 or more, and a disease duration of less than 3 months. The study excluded patients with uncontrolled infections, other autoimmune diseases, pregnancy or lactation. Diagnoses were established on the basis of clinical symptoms, serum thyroxine and TRAb, thyroid ultrasound, and orbital computed tomography. Ficoll-Paque density gradient centrifugation was used to isolate PBMCs from 9.5 to 10 ml of fresh peripheral blood. Total RNA was extracted using Trizol reagent, and RNA quality was assessed on an Agilent 2100 Bioanalyzer.

The chain joins TRBV12-3 or TRBV12-4 to TRBJ2-5, with 7 central nucleotides matching TRBD1. This TCR was sampled from a woman aged 18-30 years with Graves' ophthalmopathy. The sample taken for sequencing was blood. CDR3 sequence: CASSPEGDSLGETQYF. The DNA reads TGTGCCAGCAGCCCAGAAGGGGACAGCCTCGGAGAGACCCAGTACTTC.